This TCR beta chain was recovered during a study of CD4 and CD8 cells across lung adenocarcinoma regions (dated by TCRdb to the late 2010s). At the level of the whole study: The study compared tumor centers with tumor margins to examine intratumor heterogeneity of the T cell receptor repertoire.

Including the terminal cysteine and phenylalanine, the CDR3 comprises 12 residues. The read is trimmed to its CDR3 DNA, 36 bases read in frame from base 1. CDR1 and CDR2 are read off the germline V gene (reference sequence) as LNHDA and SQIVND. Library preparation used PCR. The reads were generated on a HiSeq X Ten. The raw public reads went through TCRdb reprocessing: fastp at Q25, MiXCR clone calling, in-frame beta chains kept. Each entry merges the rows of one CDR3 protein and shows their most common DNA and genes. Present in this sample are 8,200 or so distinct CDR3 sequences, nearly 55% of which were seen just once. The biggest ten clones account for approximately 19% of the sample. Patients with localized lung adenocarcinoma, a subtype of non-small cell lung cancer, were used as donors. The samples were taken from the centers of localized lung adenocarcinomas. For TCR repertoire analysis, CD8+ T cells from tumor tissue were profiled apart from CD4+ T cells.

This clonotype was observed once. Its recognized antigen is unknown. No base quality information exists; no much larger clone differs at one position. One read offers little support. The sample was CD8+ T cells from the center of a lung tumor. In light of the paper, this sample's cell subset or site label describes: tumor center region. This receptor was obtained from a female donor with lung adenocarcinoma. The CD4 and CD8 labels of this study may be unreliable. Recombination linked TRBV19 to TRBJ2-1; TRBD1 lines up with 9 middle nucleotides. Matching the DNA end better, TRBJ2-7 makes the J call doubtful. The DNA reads TGTGCCAGTGGACAGGGGAGATACGAGCAGTACTTC. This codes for CASGQGRYEQYF.